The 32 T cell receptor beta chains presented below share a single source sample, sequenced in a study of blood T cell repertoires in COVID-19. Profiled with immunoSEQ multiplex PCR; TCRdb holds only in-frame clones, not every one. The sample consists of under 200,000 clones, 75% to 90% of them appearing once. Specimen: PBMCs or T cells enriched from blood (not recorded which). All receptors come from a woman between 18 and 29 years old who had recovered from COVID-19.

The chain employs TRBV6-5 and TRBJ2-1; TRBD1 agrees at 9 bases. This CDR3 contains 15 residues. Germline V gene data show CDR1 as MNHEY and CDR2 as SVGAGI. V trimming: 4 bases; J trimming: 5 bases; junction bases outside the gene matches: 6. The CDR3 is CASSSPNRGHNEQFF. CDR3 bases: TGTGCCAGCAGTTCCCCAAACAGGGGGCACAATGAGCAGTTCTTC.

CDR3 coding DNA: TGCGCCAGCAGCCTGGGAGGTTTGCGAGGGGGCCACACTGAAGCTTTCTTT. It is translated as CASSLGGLRGGHTEAFF. The J gene is TRBJ1-1, the V gene TRBV5-1; 7 bases are shared with TRBD1. V lost 4 bases to trimming and J lost 3 bases; unmatched junction nucleotides: 15. Germline CDR1 reads SGHRS; CDR2 reads YFSETQ. This CDR3 contains 17 residues. The variable domain in full, completed from reference TRBV5-1 and TRBJ1-1, reads KAGVTQTPRYLIKTRGQQVTLSCSPISGHRSVSWYQQTPGQGLQFLFEYFSETQRNKGNFPGRFSGRQFSNSRSEMNVSTLELGDSALYLCASSLGGLRGGHTEAFFGQGTRLTVV.

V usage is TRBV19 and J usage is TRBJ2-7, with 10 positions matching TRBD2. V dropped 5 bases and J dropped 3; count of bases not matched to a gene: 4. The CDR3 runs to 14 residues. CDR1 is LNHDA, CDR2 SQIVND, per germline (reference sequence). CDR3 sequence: CASSPSGRSYEQYF. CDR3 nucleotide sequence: TGTGCCAGTAGTCCTAGCGGGAGAAGCTACGAGCAGTACTTC.

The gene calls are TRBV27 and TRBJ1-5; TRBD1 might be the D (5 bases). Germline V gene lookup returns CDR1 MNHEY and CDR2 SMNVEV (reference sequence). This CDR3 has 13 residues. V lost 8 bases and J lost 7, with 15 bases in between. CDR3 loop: CASGSGSGQPQHF. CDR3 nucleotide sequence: TGTGCCAGCGGATCAGGGTCCGGGCAGCCCCAGCATTTT.

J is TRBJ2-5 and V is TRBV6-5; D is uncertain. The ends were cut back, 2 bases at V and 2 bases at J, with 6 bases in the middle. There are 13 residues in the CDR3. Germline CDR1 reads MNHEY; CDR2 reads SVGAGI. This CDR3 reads CASSYGRQETQYF. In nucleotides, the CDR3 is TGTGCCAGCAGTTACGGTCGGCAAGAGACCCAGTACTTC.

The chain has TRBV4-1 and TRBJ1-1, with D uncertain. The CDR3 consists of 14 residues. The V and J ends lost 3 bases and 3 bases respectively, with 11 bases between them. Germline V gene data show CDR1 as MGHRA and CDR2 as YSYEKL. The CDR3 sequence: CASSQERRHTEAFF. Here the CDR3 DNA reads TGCGCCAGCAGCCAGGAAAGGAGACACACTGAAGCTTTCTTT.

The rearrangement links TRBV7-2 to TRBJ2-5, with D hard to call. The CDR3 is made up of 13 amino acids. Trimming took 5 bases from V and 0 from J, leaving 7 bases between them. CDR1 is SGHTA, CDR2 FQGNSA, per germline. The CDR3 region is CASSRQDQETQYF. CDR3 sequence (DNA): TGTGCCAGCAGCCGCCAGGACCAAGAGACCCAGTACTTC.

The DNA for the CDR3 is TGTGCCAGCAGCCCCTTACACATTAGCGGGAGAGCATACGAGCAGTACTTC. Translation gives CASSPLHISGRAYEQYF. V usage is TRBV6-4 and J usage is TRBJ2-7; TRBD2 matches 9 bases. Germline-derived CDR1 and CDR2 are MRHNA and SNTAGT. V was clipped by 6 bases and J by 4 bases; unmatched bases: 16. The CDR3 loop spans 17 amino acids.

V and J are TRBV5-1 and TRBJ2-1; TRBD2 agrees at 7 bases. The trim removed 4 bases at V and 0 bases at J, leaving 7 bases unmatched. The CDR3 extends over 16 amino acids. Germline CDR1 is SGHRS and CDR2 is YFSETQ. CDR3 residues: CASSRERGSSYNEQFF. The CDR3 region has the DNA TGCGCCAGCAGCCGCGAGCGCGGGAGCTCCTACAATGAGCAGTTCTTC.

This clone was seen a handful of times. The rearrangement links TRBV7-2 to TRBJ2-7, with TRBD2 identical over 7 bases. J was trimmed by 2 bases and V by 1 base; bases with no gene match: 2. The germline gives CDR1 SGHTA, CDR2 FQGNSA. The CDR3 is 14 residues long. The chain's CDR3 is CASSLVREPYEQYF. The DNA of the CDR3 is TGTGCCAGCAGCTTAGTGCGGGAGCCCTACGAGCAGTACTTC.

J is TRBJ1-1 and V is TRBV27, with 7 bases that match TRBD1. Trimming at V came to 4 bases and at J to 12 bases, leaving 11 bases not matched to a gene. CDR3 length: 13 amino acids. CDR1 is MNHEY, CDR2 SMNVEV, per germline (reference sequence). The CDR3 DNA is TGTGCCAGCAGTTCATACTTAGGGACAGAGACTTTCTTT. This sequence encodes CASSSYLGTETFF.

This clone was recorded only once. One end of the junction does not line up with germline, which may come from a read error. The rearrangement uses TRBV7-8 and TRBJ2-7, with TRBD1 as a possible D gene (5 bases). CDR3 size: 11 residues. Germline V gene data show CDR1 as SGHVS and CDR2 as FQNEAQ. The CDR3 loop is CASSLVTEQYF. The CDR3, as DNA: TGTGCCAGCAGCTTAGTGACAGAGCAATACTTC.

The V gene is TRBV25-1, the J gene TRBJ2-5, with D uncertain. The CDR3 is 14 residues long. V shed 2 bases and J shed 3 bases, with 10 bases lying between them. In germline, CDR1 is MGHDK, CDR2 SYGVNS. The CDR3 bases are TGTGCCAGCAGTGAACCGACTCTTAAAGAGACCCAGTACTTC. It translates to CASSEPTLKETQYF.

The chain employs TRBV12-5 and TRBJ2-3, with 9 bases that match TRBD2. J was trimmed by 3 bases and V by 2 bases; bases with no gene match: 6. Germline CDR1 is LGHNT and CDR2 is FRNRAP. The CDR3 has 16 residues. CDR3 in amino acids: CASGLWASGKTDTQYF. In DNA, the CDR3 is TGTGCTAGTGGTTTGTGGGCTAGCGGGAAGACAGATACGCAGTATTTT.

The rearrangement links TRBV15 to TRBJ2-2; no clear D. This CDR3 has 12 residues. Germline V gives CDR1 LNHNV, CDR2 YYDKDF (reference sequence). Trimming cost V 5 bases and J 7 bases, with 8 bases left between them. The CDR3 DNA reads TGTGCCACCAGCGGGTGGAGCGGGGAGCTGTTTTTT. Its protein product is CATSGWSGELFF.

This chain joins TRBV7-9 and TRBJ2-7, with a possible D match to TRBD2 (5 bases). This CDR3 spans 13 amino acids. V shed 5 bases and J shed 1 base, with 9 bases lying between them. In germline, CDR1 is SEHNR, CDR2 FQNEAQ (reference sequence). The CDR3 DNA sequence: TGTGCCAGCAGCACCGGACTTTCCTACGAGCAGTACTTC. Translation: CASSTGLSYEQYF.

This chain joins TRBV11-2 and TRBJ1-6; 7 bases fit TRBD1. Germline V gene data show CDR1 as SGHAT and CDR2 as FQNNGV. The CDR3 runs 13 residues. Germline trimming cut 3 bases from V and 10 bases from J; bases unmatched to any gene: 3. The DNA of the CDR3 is TGTGCCAGCAGCTTTAACAGGGGATCACCCCTCCACTTT. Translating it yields CASSFNRGSPLHF.

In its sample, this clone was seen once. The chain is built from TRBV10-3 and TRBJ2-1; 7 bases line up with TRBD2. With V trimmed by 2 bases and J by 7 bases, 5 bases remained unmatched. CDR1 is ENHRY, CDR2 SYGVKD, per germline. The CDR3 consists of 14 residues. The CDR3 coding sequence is TGTGCCATCAGTGAGGGGACTAATGAAAATGAGCAGTTCTTC. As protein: CAISEGTNENEQFF.

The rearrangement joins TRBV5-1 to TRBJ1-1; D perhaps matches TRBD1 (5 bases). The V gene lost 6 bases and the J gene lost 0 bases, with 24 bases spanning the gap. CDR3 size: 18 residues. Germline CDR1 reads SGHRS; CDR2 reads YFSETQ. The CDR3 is CASTHSPGGVFMNTEAFF. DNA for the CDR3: TGCGCCAGCACTCATTCCCCGGGGGGGGTTTTTATGAACACTGAAGCTTTCTTT.

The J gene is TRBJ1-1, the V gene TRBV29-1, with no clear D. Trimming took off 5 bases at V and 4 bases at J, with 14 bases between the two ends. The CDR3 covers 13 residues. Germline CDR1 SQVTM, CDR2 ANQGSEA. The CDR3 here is CSVRRLEATEAFF. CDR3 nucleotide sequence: TGCAGCGTTCGACGCCTCGAGGCCACTGAAGCTTTCTTT.

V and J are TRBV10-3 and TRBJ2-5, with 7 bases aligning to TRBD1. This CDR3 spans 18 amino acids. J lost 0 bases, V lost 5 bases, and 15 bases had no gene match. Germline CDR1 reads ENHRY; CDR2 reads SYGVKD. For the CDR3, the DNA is TGTGCCATCAGTTCGAGGACAGGCGCCGAAAACAACCAAGAGACCCAGTACTTC. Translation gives CAISSRTGAENNQETQYF.

The CDR3 spells CASRPLAGGQSEQFF. As DNA, the CDR3 is TGTGCCAGTCGCCCCCTGGCGGGAGGACAGAGTGAGCAGTTCTTC. The rearrangement uses TRBV3-1 (or the pseudogene TRBV3-2) and TRBJ2-1, with 8 bases lining up with TRBD2. The germline V gene encodes CDR1 LGHDT and CDR2 YNNKEL (reference sequence). The length of the CDR3 is 15 residues. The junction had 16 bases not matched to a gene; V was cut back by 9 bases and J by 9 bases.

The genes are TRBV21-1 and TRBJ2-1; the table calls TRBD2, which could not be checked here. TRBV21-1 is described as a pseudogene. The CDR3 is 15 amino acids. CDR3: CASRGLAGSLDEQFF. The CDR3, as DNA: TGTGCCAGCAGGGGACTAGCGGGATCCCTGGATGAGCAGTTCTTC.

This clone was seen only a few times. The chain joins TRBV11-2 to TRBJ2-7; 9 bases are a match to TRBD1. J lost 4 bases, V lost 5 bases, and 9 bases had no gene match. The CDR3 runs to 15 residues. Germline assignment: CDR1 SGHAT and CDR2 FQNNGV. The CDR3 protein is CASSVDRGEDYEQYF. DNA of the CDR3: TGTGCCAGCAGCGTGGACAGGGGTGAGGATTACGAGCAGTACTTC.

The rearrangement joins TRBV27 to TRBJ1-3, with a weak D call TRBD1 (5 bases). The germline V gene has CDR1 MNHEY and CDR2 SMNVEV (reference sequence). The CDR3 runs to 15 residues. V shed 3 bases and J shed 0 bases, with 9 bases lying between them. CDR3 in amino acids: CASSLQGFSGNTIYF. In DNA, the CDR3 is TGTGCCAGCAGTTTGCAGGGTTTCTCTGGAAACACCATATATTTT.

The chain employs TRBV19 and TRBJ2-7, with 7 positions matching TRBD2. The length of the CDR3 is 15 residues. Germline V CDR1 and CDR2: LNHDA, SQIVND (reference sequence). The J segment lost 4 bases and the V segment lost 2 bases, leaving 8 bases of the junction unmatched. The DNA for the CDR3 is TGTGCCAGTAGTATAAGGGCCACTAGCGTATACGAGCAGTACTTC. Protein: CASSIRATSVYEQYF.

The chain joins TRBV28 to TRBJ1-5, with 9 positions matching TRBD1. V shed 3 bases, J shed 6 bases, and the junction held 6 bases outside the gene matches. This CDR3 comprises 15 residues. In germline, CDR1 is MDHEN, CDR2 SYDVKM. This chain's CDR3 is CASSLTGTGFQPQHF. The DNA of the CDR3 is TGTGCCAGCAGTTTGACCGGGACAGGGTTTCAGCCCCAGCATTTT.

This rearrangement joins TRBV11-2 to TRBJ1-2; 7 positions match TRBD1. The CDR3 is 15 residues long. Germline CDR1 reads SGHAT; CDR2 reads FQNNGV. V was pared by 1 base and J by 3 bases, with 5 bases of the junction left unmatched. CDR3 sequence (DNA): TGTGCCAGCAGCTTAGTAACCGGGACAGACTATGGCTACACCTTC. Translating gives CASSLVTGTDYGYTF.

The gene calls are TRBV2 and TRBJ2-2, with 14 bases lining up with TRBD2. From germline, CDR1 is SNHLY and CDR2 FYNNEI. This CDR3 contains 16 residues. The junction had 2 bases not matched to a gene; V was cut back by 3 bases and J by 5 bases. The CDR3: CASSEGLAGETGELFF. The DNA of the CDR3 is TGTGCCAGCAGTGAGGGACTAGCGGGAGAAACCGGGGAGCTGTTTTTT.

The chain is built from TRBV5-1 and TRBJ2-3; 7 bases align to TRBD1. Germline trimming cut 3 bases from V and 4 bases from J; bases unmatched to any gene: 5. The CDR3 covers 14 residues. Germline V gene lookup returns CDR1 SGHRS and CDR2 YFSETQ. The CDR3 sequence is CASSSTQGADTQYF. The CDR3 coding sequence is TGCGCCAGCAGCTCAACCCAGGGGGCAGATACGCAGTATTTT.

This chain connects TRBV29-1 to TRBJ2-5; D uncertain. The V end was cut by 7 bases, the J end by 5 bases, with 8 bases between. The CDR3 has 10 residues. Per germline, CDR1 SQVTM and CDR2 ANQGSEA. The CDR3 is CSAKRETQYF. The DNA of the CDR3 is TGCAGCGCCAAGAGGGAGACCCAGTACTTC.

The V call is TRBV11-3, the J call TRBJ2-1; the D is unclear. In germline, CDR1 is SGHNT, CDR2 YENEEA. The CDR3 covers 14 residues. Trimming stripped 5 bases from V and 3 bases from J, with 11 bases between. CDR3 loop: CASSPRQDYNEQFF. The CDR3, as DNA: TGTGCCAGCAGCCCCCGTCAGGACTACAATGAGCAGTTCTTC.